A single sample is the source of the 7 T cell receptor beta chains below, sequenced in a study of control samples from healthy donors and cancer patients. Some clones are missing from TCRdb's copy, which holds only in-frame ones; the method was immunoSEQ multiplex PCR. The data contain 95,000 to 150,000 clones, about nine tenths of them singletons. Sequencing was performed on blood. All receptors derive from a man aged 35-49 years in good health.

This clone was counted only a few times. For the CDR3, the DNA is TGTGCCACAAGGGAGGGGACGATCTATGGCTACACCTTC. This translates into CATREGTIYGYTF. The rearrangement links TRBV10-3 to TRBJ1-2; D perhaps matches TRBD1 (5 bases). Germline values: CDR1 ENHRY, CDR2 SYGVKD. The CDR3 sequence is 13 residues long. Between the trimmed V and J ends, which lost 10 bases and 4 bases, there was a span of 16 bases.

The chain couples TRBV30 to TRBJ1-1, with 12 bases identical to TRBD1. There are 18 residues in the CDR3. V lost 4 bases and J lost 3; bases outside the gene matches: 15. CDR1 and CDR2 from the germline V gene are GTSNPN and SVGIG (reference sequence). The CDR3 here is CAWNRDRGREGPYTEAFF. The CDR3 nucleotides read TGTGCCTGGAATCGGGACAGGGGGCGCGAGGGCCCTTACACTGAAGCTTTCTTT.

This clone was seen once. The V call is TRBV19, the J call TRBJ2-7; D may be TRBD1 (5 bases). Trimming shortened V by 3 bases and J by 0 bases, and 9 bases separated the two germline ends. The CDR3 extends over 14 amino acids. CDR1 LNHDA and CDR2 SQIVND come from the germline V gene (reference sequence). The CDR3 DNA reads as TGTGCCAGTAGTATCTCTCAGGGCTCCTACGAGCAGTACTTC. Translation gives CASSISQGSYEQYF.

V and J are TRBV7-2 and TRBJ2-7, with D possibly TRBD1 on 5 matching bases. CDR3 length equals 14 residues. In germline, CDR1 is SGHTA, CDR2 FQGNSA. The ends were cut back, 1 base at V and 2 bases at J, with 9 bases in the middle. The CDR3, as DNA: TGTGCCAGCAGCTTAGTCCCAGGGACCTACGAGCAGTACTTC. As protein: CASSLVPGTYEQYF.

The chain couples TRBV4-3 to TRBJ1-2, with 7 bases lining up with TRBD1. The ends lost 1 base at V and 0 bases at J; junction bases unmatched: 2. This CDR3 is 15 amino acids long. CDR1 is LGHNA, CDR2 YSLEER, per germline. The CDR3 bases are TGCGCCAGCAGCCAAGGACAGGGCGCTAACTATGGCTACACCTTC. Amino acid sequence: CASSQGQGANYGYTF.

This clone was seen a few times. This CDR3 is CASTSERGARYNSPLHF. The CDR3 DNA follows: TGTGCCAGCACCTCGGAGCGGGGGGCCCGCTATAATTCACCCCTCCACTTT. V is TRBV9 and J is TRBJ1-6, with D possibly being TRBD1 (6 bases). Trimming removed 6 bases from V and 3 bases from J, with 19 bases in between. This CDR3 is built from 17 residues. Germline values: CDR1 SGDLS, CDR2 YYNGEE.

V is TRBV18 and J is TRBJ2-7; 13 bases map to TRBD2. Trimming at V came to 2 bases and at J to 7 bases, leaving 5 bases not matched to a gene. CDR1 is KGHSH, CDR2 LQKENI, per germline. The CDR3 runs 15 residues. CDR3 sequence: CASSPKLAGGLEQYF. CDR3 bases: TGTGCCAGCTCACCAAAACTAGCGGGGGGGCTAGAGCAGTACTTC.